Listed below are T cell receptor beta chains from one sample, sequenced in a study of shared clonotypes between healthy human individuals. Generated by immunoSEQ multiplex PCR, the TCRdb table keeps only in-frame clones and is missing some. Here the sample spans around 2,000,000 clones, roughly 96% being singletons. Sequenced material: naive CD4+ T cells sorted from blood. The receptors were sampled from a man in his late teens or twenties in good health. CDR3s include the opening cysteine and the closing phenylalanine or tryptophan. Fields, in order: clone size, V gene, J gene, D gene, CDR3 protein, CDR3 DNA. The D gene is left open where the match is weak. For some rows the clone size is stated as once, few or many, or as a class when expanded; others skip it.

size: -; V: TRBV6-1; J: TRBJ2-1; D: TRBD2; CDR3: CASSAAGGPNEQFF; DNA: TGTGCCAGCAGTGCTGCGGGGGGGCCTAATGAGCAGTTCTTC
size: -; V: TRBV7-2; J: TRBJ2-3; D: -; CDR3: CASSLEDTGTDTQYF; DNA: TGTGCCAGCAGCTTAGAGGACACCGGCACAGATACGCAGTATTTT
size: -; V: TRBV28; J: TRBJ1-2; D: TRBD1; CDR3: CASSPGDRANYGYTF; DNA: TGTGCCAGCAGTCCCGGGGACAGGGCTAACTATGGCTACACCTTC
size: -; V: TRBV29-1; J: TRBJ2-1; D: TRBD2; CDR3: CSVRPGLAGGTSSYNEQFF; DNA: TGCAGCGTCCGACCGGGACTAGCGGGAGGGACTAGCTCCTACAATGAGCAGTTCTTC
size: -; V: TRBV5-6; J: TRBJ2-3; D: TRBD2; CDR3: CASSRLAGEVDTQYF; DNA: TGTGCCAGCAGCCGACTAGCGGGGGAGGTAGATACGCAGTATTTT
size: -; V: TRBV5-4; J: TRBJ2-5; D: TRBD1; CDR3: CASSSPTGGETQYF; DNA: TGTGCCAGCAGCTCGCCGACAGGGGGAGAGACCCAGTACTTC
size: -; V: TRBV7-2; J: TRBJ2-4; D: TRBD1; CDR3: CASSRQGTGRYF; DNA: TGTGCCAGCAGCCGACAGGGGACAGGGAGGTACTTC
size: -; V: TRBV13; J: TRBJ2-7; D: TRBD1; CDR3: CASSSGTGAYEQYF; DNA: TGTGCCAGCAGTTCCGGGACAGGGGCCTACGAGCAGTACTTC
size: -; V: TRBV10-1; J: TRBJ2-2; D: TRBD1; CDR3: CASSESIGTGASTGELFF; DNA: TGCGCCAGCAGTGAGTCGATAGGGACAGGGGCTTCCACCGGGGAGCTGTTTTTT
size: once; V: TRBV7-2; J: TRBJ1-4; D: -; CDR3: CASSLRTEGEKLFF; DNA: TGTGCCAGCAGCTTACGCACAGAGGGAGAAAAACTGTTTTTT
size: once; V: TRBV14; J: TRBJ2-7; D: TRBD1; CDR3: CASSSGQGSSYEQYF; DNA: TGTGCCAGCAGCTCCGGACAGGGAAGCTCCTACGAGCAGTACTTC
size: -; V: TRBV28; J: TRBJ2-3; D: TRBD2; CDR3: CASSLSRGGADTQYF; DNA: TGTGCCAGCAGTTTAAGCCGGGGGGGGGCAGATACGCAGTATTTT
size: -; V: TRBV10-3; J: TRBJ1-6; D: -; CDR3: CAPPVCRFSQHNSPLHF; DNA: TGTGCCCCACCCGTATGTCGTTTTTCGCAGCATAATTCACCCCTCCACTTT
size: -; V: TRBV11-2; J: TRBJ2-1; D: TRBD2; CDR3: CASSLDGGAFSEQFF; DNA: TGTGCCAGCAGCTTAGACGGGGGGGCGTTTAGTGAGCAGTTCTTC
size: -; V: TRBV10-3; J: TRBJ1-2; D: -; CDR3: CAISEAAANYGYTF; DNA: TGTGCCATCAGCGAAGCGGCAGCTAACTATGGCTACACCTTC
size: -; V: TRBV9; J: TRBJ2-3; D: -; CDR3: CASSVAGGPLSTDTQYF; DNA: TGTGCCAGCAGCGTAGCTGGGGGGCCACTTAGCACAGATACGCAGTATTTT
size: -; V: TRBV5-1; J: TRBJ1-2; D: TRBD1; CDR3: CASSGGTGSVYGYTF; DNA: TGCGCCAGCAGCGGTGGGACAGGGAGTGTCTATGGCTACACCTTC
size: -; V: TRBV5-1; J: TRBJ2-7; D: TRBD2; CDR3: CASSLSPSGWREQYF; DNA: TGCGCCAGCAGCTTGTCTCCTAGCGGGTGGCGTGAGCAGTACTTC
size: -; V: TRBV19; J: TRBJ1-6; D: -; CDR3: CASSTGTELNSPLHF; DNA: TGTGCCAGTAGTACGGGGACGGAACTTAATTCACCCCTCCACTTT
size: once; V: TRBV2; J: TRBJ2-1; D: TRBD2; CDR3: CASSPSSGVPNEQFF; DNA: TGTGCCAGCAGCCCCTCTAGCGGAGTGCCCAATGAGCAGTTCTTC
size: -; V: TRBV28; J: TRBJ2-5; D: TRBD2; CDR3: CASGGTSGVETQYF; DNA: TGTGCCAGCGGAGGGACTAGCGGGGTGGAGACCCAGTACTTC
size: -; V: TRBV10-2; J: TRBJ1-6; D: -; CDR3: CASSDTHYNSPLHF; DNA: TGCGCCAGCAGTGACACCCACTATAATTCACCCCTCCACTTT
size: -; V: TRBV7-2; J: TRBJ1-5; D: TRBD1; CDR3: CASSLDIDRVDQPQHF; DNA: TGTGCCAGCAGCTTAGATATTGACAGGGTGGATCAGCCCCAGCATTTT